The 16 T cell receptor beta chains listed next were all sequenced from one sample in a study of shared clonotypes between healthy human individuals. The protocol was immunoSEQ multiplex PCR, while the TCRdb copy is restricted to in-frame clones and leaves out a portion. The sample comprises a few million clones, 85% to 95% of which are singletons, and 0.3% to 0.4% rests with the top ten. Material for sequencing was naive CD4+ T cells from PBMCs. Stated subset: CD45RA+ positively selected. The receptor set was obtained from a man in his late teens or twenties in good health. Some clones in this sample may be carry-over from other donors' samples.

The rearrangement joins TRBV28 to TRBJ2-7; no clear D. Deletions cut 3 bases from V and 0 bases from J, with 9 bases between. Germline V lookup: CDR1 MDHEN, CDR2 SYDVKM. The CDR3 has 14 amino acids. Here the CDR3 reads CASSLHQLSYEQYF. The CDR3 DNA follows: TGTGCCAGCAGTTTGCACCAGCTCTCCTACGAGCAGTACTTC.

The J gene is TRBJ2-1, the V gene TRBV10-3, with 7 bases matching TRBD2. There are 12 residues in the CDR3. J gave up 14 bases and V 2 bases, and 6 bases lay outside the gene matches. CDR1 is ENHRY and CDR2 is SYGVKD in the germline V gene. This CDR3 reads CAISERGEWEFF. In nucleotides, the CDR3 is TGTGCCATCAGTGAGCGGGGGGAGTGGGAGTTCTTC.

The CDR3 here is CASSKRDPATSGFYEQYF. The DNA for the CDR3 is TGTGCCAGCAGCAAGCGGGACCCAGCAACTAGCGGGTTCTACGAGCAGTACTTC. The chain joins TRBV7-9 to TRBJ2-7; 9 positions agree with TRBD2. There are 18 residues in the CDR3. The V gene's germline CDR1 is SEHNR and CDR2 FQNEAQ (reference sequence). V lost 5 bases to trimming and J lost 3 bases; unmatched junction nucleotides: 17.

The chain joins TRBV18 to TRBJ2-5; the match to TRBD2 covers 9 bases. Germline V gives CDR1 KGHSH, CDR2 LQKENI. The V and J ends lost 0 bases and 4 bases, in that order; junction bases with no gene match: 6. The CDR3 has 16 residues. The CDR3 spells CASSPPSGLALETQYF. CDR3 in DNA: TGTGCCAGCTCACCACCGTCGGGACTAGCTTTAGAGACCCAGTACTTC.

The V call is TRBV11-2, the J call TRBJ2-1, with TRBD2 as a possible D gene (6 bases). From germline, CDR1 is SGHAT and CDR2 FQNNGV. The ends were cut back, 0 bases at V and 10 bases at J, with 13 bases in the middle. CDR3 length: 14 residues. The CDR3 DNA follows: TGTGCCAGCAGCTTAGATACTCCCCGGGGGGAGCAGTTCTTC. Translated, it gives CASSLDTPRGEQFF.

This chain connects TRBV11-3 to TRBJ1-2; TRBD1 aligns across 7 bases. V lost 5 bases, J lost 6 bases, and 3 bases stayed unmatched. CDR3 size: 12 residues. The germline V gene encodes CDR1 SGHNT and CDR2 YENEEA. CDR3 residues: CASSQGEDGYTF. The CDR3 DNA sequence: TGTGCCAGCAGCCAGGGGGAGGATGGCTACACCTTC.

The chain joins TRBV10-3 to TRBJ2-1; D gene unclear. Trimming pared 4 bases from V and 0 bases from J, leaving 10 bases between. The CDR3 consists of 15 residues. From germline, CDR1 is ENHRY and CDR2 SYGVKD. This CDR3 is CAISVETVSYNEQFF. The CDR3 DNA is TGTGCCATCAGTGTGGAAACAGTCTCCTACAATGAGCAGTTCTTC.

This rearrangement joins TRBV5-1 to TRBJ1-4; TRBD1 might be the D (5 bases). Between the trimmed V and J ends, which lost 4 bases and 4 bases, there was a span of 11 bases. The CDR3 spans 14 residues. CDR1 SGHRS and CDR2 YFSETQ come from the germline V gene. The CDR3: CASSGGSNNEKLFF. The CDR3 nucleotides are TGCGCCAGCAGCGGGGGGTCCAATAATGAAAAACTGTTTTTT. Full variable domain (rest looked up from reference TRBV5-1 and TRBJ1-4): KAGVTQTPRYLIKTRGQQVTLSCSPISGHRSVSWYQQTPGQGLQFLFEYFSETQRNKGNFPGRFSGRQFSNSRSEMNVSTLELGDSALYLCASSGGSNNEKLFFGSGTQLSVL.

The V and J genes are TRBV5-6 and TRBJ1-4; 7 bases line up with TRBD1. Germline-derived CDR1 and CDR2 are SGHDT and YYEEEE. This CDR3 is built from 13 residues. With V trimmed by 3 bases and J by 11 bases, 7 bases remained unmatched. CDR3 amino acids: CASSWGDRDKLFF. The CDR3 nucleotides read TGTGCCAGCAGCTGGGGAGACAGGGACAAACTGTTTTTT.

The rearrangement uses TRBV6-5 and TRBJ2-3; D uncertain. The CDR3 extends over 16 amino acids. Trimming shortened V by 0 bases and J by 7 bases, and 17 bases separated the two germline ends. CDR1 MNHEY and CDR2 SVGAGI come from the germline V gene. The DNA for the CDR3 is TGTGCCAGCAGTTACTCGGGTTCGGGCAGTTCGCATACGCAGTATTTT. This encodes CASSYSGSGSSHTQYF.

The chain is built from TRBV15 and TRBJ2-7; TRBD1 might be the D (6 bases). The CDR3 spans 13 residues. The V gene's germline CDR1 is LNHNV and CDR2 YYDKDF (reference sequence). Trimming pared 6 bases from V and 5 bases from J, leaving 14 bases between. Written as DNA, the CDR3 is TGTGCCACCAGAGGGGGTGGTACCGACGAGCAGTACTTC. Translation gives CATRGGGTDEQYF.

The V gene is TRBV25-1, the J gene TRBJ2-1; D unresolved. V shed 4 bases and J shed 4 bases, with 11 bases lying between them. Germline CDR1 is MGHDK and CDR2 is SYGVNS. CDR3 length: 14 amino acids. As DNA, the CDR3 is TGTGCCAGCAGTGGGCTAGGTTTTTACAATGAGCAGTTCTTC. Its protein product is CASSGLGFYNEQFF.

About this clone: Other DNA sequences in the same sample also yield this CDR3. V gene TRBV30 combines with J gene TRBJ1-5; D unclear. The germline V gene encodes CDR1 GTSNPN and CDR2 SVGIG (reference sequence). Trimming cost V 3 bases and J 3 bases, with 9 bases left between them. CDR3 length equals 13 residues. The CDR3 DNA is TGTGCCTGGAGCTCCCAGGACAATCAGCCCCAGCATTTT. Its protein product is CAWSSQDNQPQHF.

The chain links TRBV14 to TRBJ2-3; no reliable D call. Germline CDR1 reads SGHDN; CDR2 reads FVKESK. CDR3 length: 14 amino acids. Trimming stripped 2 bases from V and 0 bases from J, with 6 bases between. The CDR3 coding sequence is TGTGCCAGCAGCCAAAGTTTCAGCACAGATACGCAGTATTTT. As protein: CASSQSFSTDTQYF. Variable domain in full (rest from reference TRBV14 and TRBJ2-3): EAGVTQFPSHSVIEKGQTVTLRCDPISGHDNLYWYRRVMGKEIKFLLHFVKESKQDESGMPNNRFLAERTGGTYSTLKVQPAELEDSGVYFCASSQSFSTDTQYFGPGTRLTVL.

Worth noting for this clone: The same CDR3 can be traced to other DNA sequences in this sample. The chain combines TRBV5-1 with TRBJ2-3, with 10 bases lining up with TRBD2. Germline-derived CDR1 and CDR2 are SGHRS and YFSETQ. With 0 bases clipped from V and 2 bases from J, the junction kept 3 bases outside the gene matches. The CDR3 covers 16 residues. The CDR3 DNA reads TGCGCCAGCAGCTTGGGACTAGCGGGCTACACAGATACGCAGTATTTT. Its protein product is CASSLGLAGYTDTQYF.

This chain joins TRBV11-2 and TRBJ2-5; no firm D call. CDR3 length: 11 amino acids. Germline V gene sequence: CDR1 SGHAT, CDR2 FQNNGV. V was shortened by 0 bases and J by 7 bases, with 3 bases between the two germline ends. The DNA for the CDR3 is TGTGCCAGCAGCTTAGAGGGGACCCAGTACTTC. This gives the protein CASSLEGTQYF.